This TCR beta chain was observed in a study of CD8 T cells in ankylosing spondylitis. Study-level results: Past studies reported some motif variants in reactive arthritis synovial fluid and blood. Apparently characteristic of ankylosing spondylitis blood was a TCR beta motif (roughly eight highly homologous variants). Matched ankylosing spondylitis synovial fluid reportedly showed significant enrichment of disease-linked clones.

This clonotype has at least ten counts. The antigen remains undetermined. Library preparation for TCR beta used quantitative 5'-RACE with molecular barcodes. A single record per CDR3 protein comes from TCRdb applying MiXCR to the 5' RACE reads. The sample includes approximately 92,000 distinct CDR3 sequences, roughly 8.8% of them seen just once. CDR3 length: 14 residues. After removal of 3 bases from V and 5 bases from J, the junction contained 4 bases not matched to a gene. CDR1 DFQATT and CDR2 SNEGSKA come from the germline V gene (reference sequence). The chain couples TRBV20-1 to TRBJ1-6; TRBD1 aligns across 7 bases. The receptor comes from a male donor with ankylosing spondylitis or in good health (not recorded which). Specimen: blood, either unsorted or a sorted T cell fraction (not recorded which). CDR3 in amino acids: CSASLGQDNSPLHF. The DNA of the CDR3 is TGCAGTGCTAGTCTTGGACAGGATAATTCACCCCTCCACTTT.